This T cell receptor (beta chain) emerged from a study of T cells after yellow fever vaccination. Conversion of TCR transcripts into cDNA relied on 5'RACE template switching, which added a universal primer site and UMIs. In TCRdb, the 5' RACE reads were re-called with MiXCR into one record per CDR3 protein. The table includes several thousand distinct CDR3 sequences, about 4% detected once. This clonotype was detected ten times or more. The CDR3 is made up of 17 amino acids. From germline, CDR1 is MNHEY and CDR2 SVGAGI. Trimming pared 2 bases from V and 2 bases from J, leaving 17 bases between. The study's findings and limits: Reappearance after the booster was seen for most primary-vaccination clones, at 95% to 96% CD4 and 75% to 90% CD8. Though weaker, the secondary response peaked faster, on day 5 versus 15. FACS-sorted repertoires could contain abundant clonotypes contaminating from the bulk population.

This chain uses TRBV6-5 with TRBJ2-3; D perhaps matches TRBD1 (6 bases). This receptor was taken from a young man who received the YFV17D yellow fever vaccine. Sequencing was performed on PBMCs, either bulk or a sorted T-cell subset (CD4+, CD8+, memory, or dextramer-sorted; not recorded which), taken 15 days after the yellow fever booster vaccination. CDR3 DNA sequence: TGTGCCAGCAGTTACGAGGACAGCTTTGGGAACACAGATACGCAGTATTTT. Protein sequence: CASSYEDSFGNTDTQYF.